A selection of T cell receptor beta chains follows, all from one sample in a study of blood T cell repertoires in COVID-19. Profiled with immunoSEQ multiplex PCR; TCRdb holds only in-frame clones, not every one. Found here are around 160,000 clones, 85% to 90% of them singletons; the top ten hold roughly 13%. Sequences were obtained from peripheral blood. The receptors originated from a man aged 18 to 30 with COVID-19, enrolled during active disease. Both conserved end residues are trimmed from each CDR3.

j_call: TRBJ2-3; v_call: TRBV5-4; cdr3_aa: ASSPVRTSGTDTQY
j_call: TRBJ2-2; v_call: TRBV28; cdr3_aa: ASSSGLAQGTGELF
j_call: TRBJ2-7; v_call: TRBV20-1; cdr3_aa: SASSSAGLSNEQY
j_call: TRBJ2-2; v_call: TRBV4-3; cdr3_aa: ASSQKQGWPGELF
j_call: TRBJ2-2; v_call: TRBV4-3; cdr3_aa: ASSQDGGTEYSGELF
j_call: TRBJ2-1; v_call: TRBV27; cdr3_aa: ASSLPGLAGWGEQF
j_call: TRBJ2-5; v_call: TRBV28; cdr3_aa: ASSLGTGGGETQY
j_call: TRBJ2-7; v_call: TRBV7-9; cdr3_aa: ASSSPDSKQY
j_call: TRBJ2-7; v_call: TRBV7-9; cdr3_aa: ASSSWAKSYEQY
j_call: TRBJ2-7; v_call: TRBV27; cdr3_aa: ASSPHLAYEQY
j_call: TRBJ1-5; v_call: TRBV7-9; cdr3_aa: ASSSGQPNSNQPQH
j_call: TRBJ2-1; v_call: TRBV2; cdr3_aa: ASSEDLAGGRGDEQF
j_call: TRBJ2-7; v_call: TRBV7-6; cdr3_aa: ASSLEGAVGYEQY
j_call: TRBJ2-3; v_call: TRBV5-4; cdr3_aa: ASSRAWGLTDTQY
j_call: TRBJ2-3; v_call: TRBV7-6; cdr3_aa: ASSKDLSGRWRTDTQY
j_call: TRBJ1-3; v_call: TRBV5-8; cdr3_aa: ASSFGQPNTIY
j_call: TRBJ2-2; v_call: TRBV2; cdr3_aa: ASSYLGLAGGGELF
j_call: TRBJ1-6; v_call: TRBV4-3; cdr3_aa: ASSQAVSGRPNSPLH
j_call: TRBJ1-6; v_call: TRBV2; cdr3_aa: ASRLTGTGGKSPLH
j_call: TRBJ2-7; v_call: TRBV6-6; cdr3_aa: ASSYQSGGEQY
j_call: TRBJ2-7; v_call: TRBV5-1; cdr3_aa: ASSWDRSYEQY
j_call: TRBJ2-1; v_call: TRBV28; cdr3_aa: ASSYRTSGTLGNEQF
j_call: TRBJ1-3; v_call: TRBV30; cdr3_aa: AWSPGNTIY
j_call: TRBJ2-7; v_call: TRBV6-5; cdr3_aa: ASRDGHRPYEQY
j_call: TRBJ1-2; v_call: TRBV27; cdr3_aa: ASSFNPGHWYGYT
j_call: TRBJ2-5; v_call: TRBV18; cdr3_aa: ASSSQETQY
j_call: TRBJ2-3; v_call: TRBV6-4; cdr3_aa: ASSDSTGSTDTQY